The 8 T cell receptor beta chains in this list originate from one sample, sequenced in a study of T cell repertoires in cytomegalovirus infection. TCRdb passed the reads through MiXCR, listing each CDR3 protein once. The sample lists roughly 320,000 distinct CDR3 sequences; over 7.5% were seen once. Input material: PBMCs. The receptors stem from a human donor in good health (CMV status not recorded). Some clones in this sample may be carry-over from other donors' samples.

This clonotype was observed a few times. The CDR3: CASSYSSAQPQHF. The CDR3 region has the DNA TGTGCCAGCAGTTACTCGTCGGCCCAGCCCCAGCATTTT. The rearrangement joins TRBV6-5 to TRBJ1-5; unclear D gene. The CDR3 is 13 amino acids. Germline V gives CDR1 MNHEY, CDR2 SVGAGI. V shed 0 bases and J shed 7 bases, with 7 bases lying between them.

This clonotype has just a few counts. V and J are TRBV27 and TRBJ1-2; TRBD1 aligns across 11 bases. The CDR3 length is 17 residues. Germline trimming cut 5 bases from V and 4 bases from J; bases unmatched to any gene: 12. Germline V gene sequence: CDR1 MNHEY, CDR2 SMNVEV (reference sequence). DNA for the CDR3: TGTGCCAGCAGTCCCACCGCCGGGACAGGGGGAGCCTATGGCTACACCTTC. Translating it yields CASSPTAGTGGAYGYTF.

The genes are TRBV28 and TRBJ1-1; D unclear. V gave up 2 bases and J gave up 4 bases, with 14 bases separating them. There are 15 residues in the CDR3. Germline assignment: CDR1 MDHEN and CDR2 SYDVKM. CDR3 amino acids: CASSLKVGRITEAFF. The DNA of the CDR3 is TGTGCCAGCAGTTTAAAGGTTGGACGGATCACTGAAGCTTTCTTT.

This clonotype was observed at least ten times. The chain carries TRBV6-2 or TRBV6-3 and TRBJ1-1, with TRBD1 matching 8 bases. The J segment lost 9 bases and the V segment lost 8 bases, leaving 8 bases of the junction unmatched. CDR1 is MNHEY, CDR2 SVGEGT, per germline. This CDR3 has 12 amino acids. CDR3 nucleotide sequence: TGTGCCAGCGGACCCCAGGGGGCACAAGCTTTCTTT. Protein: CASGPQGAQAFF.

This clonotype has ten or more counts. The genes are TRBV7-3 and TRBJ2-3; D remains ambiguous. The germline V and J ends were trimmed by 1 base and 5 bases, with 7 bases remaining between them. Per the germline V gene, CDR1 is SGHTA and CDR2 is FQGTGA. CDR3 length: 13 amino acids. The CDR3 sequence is CASSLSRRDTQYF. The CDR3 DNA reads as TGTGCCAGCAGCTTAAGCCGGAGAGATACGCAGTATTTT.

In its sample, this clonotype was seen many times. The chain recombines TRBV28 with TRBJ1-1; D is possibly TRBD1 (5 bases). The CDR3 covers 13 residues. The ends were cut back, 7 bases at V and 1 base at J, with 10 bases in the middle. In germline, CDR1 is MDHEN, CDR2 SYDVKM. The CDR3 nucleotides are TGTGCCAGCATTGGGGGGTGGAACACTGAAGCTTTCTTT. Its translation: CASIGGWNTEAFF.

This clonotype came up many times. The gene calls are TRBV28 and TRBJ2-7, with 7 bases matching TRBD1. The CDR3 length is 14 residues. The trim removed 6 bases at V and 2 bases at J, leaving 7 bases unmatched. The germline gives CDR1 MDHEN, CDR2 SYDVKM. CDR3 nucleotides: TGTGCCAGCAGGGGGACAGATGCCCCCTACGAGCAGTACTTC. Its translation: CASRGTDAPYEQYF.

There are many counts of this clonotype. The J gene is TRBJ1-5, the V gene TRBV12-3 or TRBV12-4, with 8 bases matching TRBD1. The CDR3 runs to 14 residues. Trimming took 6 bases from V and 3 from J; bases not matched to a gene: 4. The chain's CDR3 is CASSSGGNNQPQHF. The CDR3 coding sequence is TGTGCCAGCAGCTCAGGGGGCAACAATCAGCCCCAGCATTTT.